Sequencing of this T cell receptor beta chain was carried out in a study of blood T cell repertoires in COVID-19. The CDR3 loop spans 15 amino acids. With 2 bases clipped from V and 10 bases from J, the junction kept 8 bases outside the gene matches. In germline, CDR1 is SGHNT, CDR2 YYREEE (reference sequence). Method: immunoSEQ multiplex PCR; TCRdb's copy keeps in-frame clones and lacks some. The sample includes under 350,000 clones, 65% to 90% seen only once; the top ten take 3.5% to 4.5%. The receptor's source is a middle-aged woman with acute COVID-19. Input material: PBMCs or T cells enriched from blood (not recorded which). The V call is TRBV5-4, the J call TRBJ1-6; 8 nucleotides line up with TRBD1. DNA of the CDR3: TGTGCCAGCAGCTTCTTAGACAGGGGAGGGTCACCCCTCCACTTT. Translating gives CASSFLDRGGSPLHF. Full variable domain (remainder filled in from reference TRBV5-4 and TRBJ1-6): ETGVTQSPTHLIKTRGQQVTLRCSSQSGHNTVSWYQQALGQGPQFIFQYYREEENGRGNFPPRFSGLQFPNYSSELNVNALELDDSALYLCASSFLDRGGSPLHFGNGTRLTVT.